The rows below give T cell receptor beta chains drawn from one sample of a study of control samples from healthy donors and cancer patients. The repertoire was sequenced with immunoSEQ multiplex PCR; TCRdb's copy has only in-frame clones and lacks some. The sample comprises 190,000 or so clones, 85% to 95% of which are singletons, and around 1.6% rests with the top ten. Sequencing was carried out using blood. The origin of the receptors is a man younger than 35 in good health. CDR3s include the opening cysteine and the closing phenylalanine or tryptophan. Not every row has a clone size; where given, it reads once, few, many or a size class.

CASSSDQRSNQPQHF | . | TRBV7-2
CASSLTESHEQFF | . | TRBV27
CASSRQGNNNSPLHF | once | TRBV2
CASSPTGGTYNEQFF | . | TRBV11-1
CASSPRTSGGAGDTQYF | . | TRBV3-1/TRBV3-2
CATGVAGAKNIQYF | . | TRBV9
CASSPTRTGLRETQYF | . | TRBV18
CASSFPGEFFGEQFF | . | TRBV28
CASSLDPASTDTQYF | . | TRBV5-6
CASSPAEGASEKLFF | . | TRBV5-4
CASSRYLGGSGDTDTQYF | . | TRBV14
CASSLLGQGIIGGTGELFF | . | TRBV9
CSGGVGDTQYF | . | TRBV29-1
CASSPPSNEQFF | . | TRBV10-2
CASSNDRDGYTF | . | TRBV19
CATKDGWDTDTQYF | . | TRBV19
CASSPRPEETQYF | . | TRBV18
CASSPSAGDGYNEQFF | . | TRBV27
CTSSQEWRQGAFYGYTF | . | TRBV1
CASSERTGYNSPLHF | . | TRBV6-1
CASSPRVFGNTIYF | . | TRBV7-9
CASSFSNYGYTF | few | TRBV12-3/TRBV12-4
CASSLDRNTEAFF | . | TRBV7-3
CASSPQLAKSSYEQYF | few | TRBV4-1
CASSYGGAGETQYF | medium-sized | TRBV6-5
CASSDNPGGVYEQYF | . | TRBV6-1
CASSQGRNPNEQFF | . | TRBV4-1
CASSLSPGDTGELFF | . | TRBV7-9
CAWMDGYNSPLHF | . | TRBV30
CASSLGGANTGELFF | . | TRBV3-1/TRBV3-2
CASKRARVETAEQYF | . | TRBV2
CAISALGGITYEQYF | . | TRBV10-3
CASSSGTGMNTEAFF | . | TRBV5-1
CASGLPAEGTYEQYF | . | TRBV12-5
CASSFGGGETQYF | once | TRBV5-1
CASTASGRGLGGANVLTF | . | TRBV7-2
CASSFPRTQRDNEQFF | once | TRBV3-1/TRBV3-2
CASSKEQGLKHTGELFF | . | TRBV19
CASRPGAAGSDTQYF | . | TRBV3-1/TRBV3-2
CASRFSAASPLHF | . | TRBV28
CAWGSGLTYEQYF | . | TRBV30
CASKDEIVGTQYF | . | TRBV6-5
CASSQDVPQYF | . | TRBV14
CATSRGTGGWNEQFF | . | TRBV7-9
CAWSPYRQNTEAFF | . | TRBV30
CASSQSPFLDSDF | . | TRBV16
CATSDLQRDSLLFYGYTF | . | TRBV24-1
CASSYAAGGDTQYF | . | TRBV6-2/TRBV6-3
CASSPGLGHIYEQYF | . | TRBV9
CASSGVGGEAFF | . | TRBV12-3/TRBV12-4
CASSIGEGNQPQHF | few | TRBV5-4
CASSLSTSGGPLDF | . | TRBV3-1/TRBV3-2
CASSSQGSHTGELFF | . | TRBV5-1